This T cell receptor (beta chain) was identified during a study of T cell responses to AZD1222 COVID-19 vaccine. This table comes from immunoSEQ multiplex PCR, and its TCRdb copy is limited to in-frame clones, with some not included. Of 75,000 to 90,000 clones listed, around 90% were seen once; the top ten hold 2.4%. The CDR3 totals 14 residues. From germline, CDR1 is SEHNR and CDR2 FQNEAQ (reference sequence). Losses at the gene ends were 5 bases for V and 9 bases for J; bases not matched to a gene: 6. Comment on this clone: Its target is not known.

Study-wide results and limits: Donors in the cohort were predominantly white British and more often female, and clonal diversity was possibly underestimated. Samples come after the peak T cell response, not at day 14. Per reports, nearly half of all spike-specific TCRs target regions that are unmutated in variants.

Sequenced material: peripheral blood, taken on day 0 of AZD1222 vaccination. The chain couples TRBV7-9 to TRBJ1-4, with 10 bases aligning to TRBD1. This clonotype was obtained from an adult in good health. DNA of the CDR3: TGTGCCAGCAGCCCTGGGACAGGGGAGCAAAAACTGTTTTTT. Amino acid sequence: CASSPGTGEQKLFF. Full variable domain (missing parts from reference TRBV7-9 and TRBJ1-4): DTGVSQNPRHKITKRGQNVTFRCDPISEHNRLYWYRQTLGQGPEFLTYFQNEAQLEKSRLLSDRFSAERPKGSFSTLEIQRTEQGDSAMYLCASSPGTGEQKLFFGSGTQLSVL.